Listed here are 2 T cell receptor beta chains from one sample, sequenced in a study of type 1 regulatory T cells. Using its own MiXCR run on the reads, TCRdb lists one record per CDR3 protein. The table shows about 62,000 distinct CDR3 sequences, with 60% to 65% occurring only once. For these receptors, no antigen is known. Sequenced sample: cultured non-Tr1 T cells, either the whole culture or a sorted T cell fraction (not recorded which). These receptors came from a human donor in good health.

The chain recombines TRBV7-9 with TRBJ2-1; 12 nucleotides agree with TRBD2. The germline gives CDR1 SEHNR, CDR2 FQNEAQ (reference sequence). The CDR3 length is 16 residues. V lost 5 bases and J lost 9; bases outside the gene matches: 11. The CDR3, as DNA: TGTGCCAGCAGCCCCACTGGGACTAGCGGGTTTGGTGAGCAGTTCTTC. Residues: CASSPTGTSGFGEQFF.

The genes are TRBV9 and TRBJ1-2; TRBD1 matches at 9 bases. The CDR3 totals 15 residues. V dropped 2 bases and J dropped 2; count of bases not matched to a gene: 4. Germline V gene data show CDR1 as SGDLS and CDR2 as YYNGEE. CDR3 sequence: CASSVRTGANYGYTF. The DNA of the CDR3 is TGTGCCAGCAGCGTCAGGACAGGGGCCAACTATGGCTACACCTTC.